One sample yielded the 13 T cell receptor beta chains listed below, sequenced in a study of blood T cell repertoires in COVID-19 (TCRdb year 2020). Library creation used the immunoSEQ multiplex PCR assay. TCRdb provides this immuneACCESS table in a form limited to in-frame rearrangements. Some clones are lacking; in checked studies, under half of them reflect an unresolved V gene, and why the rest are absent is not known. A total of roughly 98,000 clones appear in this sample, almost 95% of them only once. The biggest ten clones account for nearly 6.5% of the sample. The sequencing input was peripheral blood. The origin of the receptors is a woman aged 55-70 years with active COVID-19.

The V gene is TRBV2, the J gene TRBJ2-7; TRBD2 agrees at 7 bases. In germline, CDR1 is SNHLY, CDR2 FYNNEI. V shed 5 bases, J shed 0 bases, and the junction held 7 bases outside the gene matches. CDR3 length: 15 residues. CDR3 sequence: CASSSSGGRSYEQYF. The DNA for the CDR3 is TGTGCCAGCAGTTCTAGCGGAGGCCGCTCCTACGAGCAGTACTTC.

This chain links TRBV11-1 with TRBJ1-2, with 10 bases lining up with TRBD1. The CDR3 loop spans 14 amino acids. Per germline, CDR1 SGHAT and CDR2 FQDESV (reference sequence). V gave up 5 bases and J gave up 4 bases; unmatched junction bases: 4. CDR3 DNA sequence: TGTGCCAGCAGCCTGGGACAGGGGATCTATGGCTACACCTTC. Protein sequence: CASSLGQGIYGYTF.

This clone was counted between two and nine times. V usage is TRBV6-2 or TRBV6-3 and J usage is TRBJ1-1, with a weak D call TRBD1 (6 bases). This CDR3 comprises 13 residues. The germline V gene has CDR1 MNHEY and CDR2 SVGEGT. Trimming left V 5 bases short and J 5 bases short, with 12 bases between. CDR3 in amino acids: CASSRGGPTEAFF. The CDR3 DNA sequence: TGTGCCAGCAGTCGGGGGGGCCCGACTGAAGCTTTCTTT.

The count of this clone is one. CDR3 residues: CASSPLGALDEKLFF. DNA of the CDR3: TGTGCCAGCTCACCACTGGGGGCTCTGGATGAAAAACTGTTTTTT. V is TRBV18 and J is TRBJ1-4, with D tentatively TRBD1 (6 bases). V lost 1 base to trimming and J lost 6 bases, with 12 bases between them. The CDR3 runs to 15 residues. Germline V lookup: CDR1 KGHSH, CDR2 LQKENI. Full variable domain (missing parts from reference TRBV18 and TRBJ1-4): NAGVMQNPRHLVRRRGQEARLRCSPMKGHSHVYWYRQLPEEGLKFMVYLQKENIIDESGMPKERFSAEFPKEGPSILRIQQVVRGDSAAYFCASSPLGALDEKLFFGSGTQLSVL.

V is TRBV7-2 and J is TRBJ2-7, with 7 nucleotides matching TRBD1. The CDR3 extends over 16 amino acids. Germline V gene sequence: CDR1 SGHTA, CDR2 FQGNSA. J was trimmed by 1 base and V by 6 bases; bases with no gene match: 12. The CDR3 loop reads CASSLQPTGASYEQYF. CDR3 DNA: TGTGCCAGCAGTTTGCAGCCCACAGGGGCTTCCTACGAGCAGTACTTC.

CDR3 DNA: TGTGCCAGCAGCCCCCGTGGGGGGGCATGGGAGCAGTACTTC. Protein sequence: CASSPRGGAWEQYF. The gene calls are TRBV9 and TRBJ2-7; D might be TRBD2 (7 bases). Per the germline V gene, CDR1 is SGDLS and CDR2 is YYNGEE. The V gene lost 4 bases and the J gene lost 7 bases, with 18 bases spanning the gap. This CDR3 has 14 amino acids.

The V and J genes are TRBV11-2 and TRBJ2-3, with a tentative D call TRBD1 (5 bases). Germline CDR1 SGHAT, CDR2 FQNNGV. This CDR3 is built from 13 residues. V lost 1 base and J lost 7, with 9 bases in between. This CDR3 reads CASSLGAGNTQYF. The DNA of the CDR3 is TGTGCCAGCAGCTTAGGAGCAGGGAATACGCAGTATTTT.

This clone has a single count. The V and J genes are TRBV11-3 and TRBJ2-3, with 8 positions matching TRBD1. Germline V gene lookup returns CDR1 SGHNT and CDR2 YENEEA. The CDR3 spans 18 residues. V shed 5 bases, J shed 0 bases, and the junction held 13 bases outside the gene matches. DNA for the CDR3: TGTGCCAGCAGCCCCCGCCGGGGGACAGGACGAAGCACAGATACGCAGTATTTT. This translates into CASSPRRGTGRSTDTQYF.

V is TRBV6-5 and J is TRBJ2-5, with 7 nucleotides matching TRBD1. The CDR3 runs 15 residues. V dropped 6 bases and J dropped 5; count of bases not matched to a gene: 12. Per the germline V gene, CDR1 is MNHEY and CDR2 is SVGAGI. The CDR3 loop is CASRRGQVVGETQYF. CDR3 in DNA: TGTGCCAGCAGGCGAGGACAGGTGGTGGGGGAGACCCAGTACTTC.

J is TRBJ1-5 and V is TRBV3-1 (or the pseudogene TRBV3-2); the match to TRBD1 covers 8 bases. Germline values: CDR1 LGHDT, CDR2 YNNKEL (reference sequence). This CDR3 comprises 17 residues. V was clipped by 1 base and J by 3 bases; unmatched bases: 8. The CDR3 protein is CASSQGGATGANQPQHF. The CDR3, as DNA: TGTGCCAGCAGCCAAGGCGGTGCGACAGGGGCCAATCAGCCCCAGCATTTT.

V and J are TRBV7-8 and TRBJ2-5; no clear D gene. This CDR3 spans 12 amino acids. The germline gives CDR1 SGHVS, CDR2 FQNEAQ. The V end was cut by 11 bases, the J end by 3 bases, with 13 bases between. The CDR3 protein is CAGQGGEETQYF. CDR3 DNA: TGTGCCGGCCAAGGCGGAGAAGAGACCCAGTACTTC.

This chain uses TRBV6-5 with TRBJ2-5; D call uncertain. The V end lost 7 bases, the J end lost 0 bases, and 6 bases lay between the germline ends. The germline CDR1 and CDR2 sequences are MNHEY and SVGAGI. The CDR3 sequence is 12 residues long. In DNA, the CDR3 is TGTGCCAGCACAAACAACCAAGAGACCCAGTACTTC. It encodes CASTNNQETQYF.

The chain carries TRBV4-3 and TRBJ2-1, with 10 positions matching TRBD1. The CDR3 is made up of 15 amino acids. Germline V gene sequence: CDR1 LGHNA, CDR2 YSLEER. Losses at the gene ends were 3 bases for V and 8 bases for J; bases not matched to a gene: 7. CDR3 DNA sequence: TGCGCCAGCAGCCACCGGGACAGGGGTTCATATGAGCAGTTCTTC. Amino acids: CASSHRDRGSYEQFF.